A single T cell receptor beta chain is shown here with its context. Its cognate antigen has yet to be identified. The input lacks base qualities; no much larger clone sits a single base away. Unmatched junction bases come to 12, with V trimmed by 6 bases and J by 7 bases. Inclusive of the bounding cysteine and phenylalanine, the CDR3 is 15 residues long. The retained sequence is limited to the CDR3, 45 bases, with the frame set at the first base. The germline V gene provides CDR1 KGHSH and CDR2 LQKENI. Library preparation used the immunoSEQ multiplex PCR assay. A mixture of 60 forward primers for TCR Vbeta segments and 13 reverse primers for TCR Jbeta segments was used in the multiplex PCR. The CDR3 region of rearranged TCR beta genes was amplified from genomic DNA with a multiplex PCR assay. On the Illumina HiSeq System, the amplified TCR beta libraries were sequenced as 87-base-pair reads. The authors processed their data as follows. A later analysis tallied 80 million to 95 million unique TCR beta chains across the 550 to 850 repertoires, and some 12 million of those chains were shared by two or more donors. Raw reads were error-corrected and collapsed into unique sequences by a nearest-neighbor algorithm in which closely related sequences were merged to remove PCR and sequencing errors. V, D and J gene segments were assigned by aligning CDR3 sequences to IMGT reference sequences. For a sequence to be retained, a match of at least six nucleotides to both a V gene segment and a J gene segment was required. A rearrangement counted as productive if the CDR3 had no stop codons and remained in frame with V and J, and every other rearrangement counted as non-productive. CDR3 was defined by IMGT convention, running from the second conserved V-encoded cysteine to the conserved J-encoded phenylalanine. The earlier analysis of roughly 590 of the donors excluded any sequence lacking an unambiguous match to a single V gene segment. In an earlier analysis of approximately 610 of the donors, V segments were called functional above 56.7% productive rearrangements and were called segregating when the between-donor standard deviation exceeded 5%. A statistical classification framework was built for diagnosing cytomegalovirus status from the catalog of TCR beta chain sequences. In a later analysis, V and J genes were assigned by comparing TCR nucleotide sequences against IMGT/GENE-DB human TR gene sequences. Using the TCRdist pipeline, a later analysis assigned CDR3 sequences along with most-parsimonious VDJ recombination scenarios. In a later analysis, every TCR beta chain was defined by the combination of its CDR3 amino acid sequence and its V-gene family, and reads without a unique V-gene family were dropped. To address suspected cross-contamination and a sequencing artifact, a later analysis removed roughly 640 highly shared, low-generation-probability nucleotide sequences. A later analysis calculated a clonal expansion index for each public chain from normalized within-repertoire ranks of inferred template counts. In a later analysis, generation probabilities were computed using a VDJ recombination model fitted to out-of-frame rearrangements, and the results were checked against IGoR. In a later analysis, hypergeometric tests were used to score TCR-TCR, TCR-HLA and TCR-CMV co-occurrence, with a repertoire-size bias correction applied to TCR pairs. A later analysis estimated false discovery rates by permuting HLA or CMV assignments 20 times. In a later analysis, co-occurring TCRs were grouped using DBSCAN, with TCRdist sequence similarity added in when clustering inside HLA-allele-positive subsets. For co-occurrence clustering, repertoires with fewer than 30,000 or more than 120,000 public chains were excluded, along with roughly 5 repertoires with anomalous nucleotide sharing. Held by TCRdb, this immuneACCESS table contains in-frame sequences only and omits some clones. Under half of the omission traces to an unresolved V gene where checked; the cause of the rest is unknown. That table gives V, J and clone size, and the DNA gave D and trimming. For this sample there are about 130,000 clones; roughly 88% appear just once. The ten top clones hold under 2% of the sample.

The data were obtained in a study of cytomegalovirus exposure and HLA in healthy donors (dated by TCRdb to the late 2010s). Looking at the study overall: An earlier analysis of approximately 640 of the donors reported roughly 270 Gb of sequence data and approximately 110 million unique TCR beta sequences from 150 million to 200 million T cells. About 280 gigabases of sequencing data and tens of millions of unique TCR sequences were included in an early release covering roughly 700 HLA-typed donors. Of the roughly 410 genotyped donors, approximately 80% were placed in the genetic ancestry cluster associated with self-reported Caucasian donors. A later analysis re-analyzed previously published TCR beta repertoires from about 600 donors and added high-resolution HLA genotyping to study TCR occurrence patterns. Besides the first cohort of hundreds of subjects, a separate validation cohort made up of some 110 different subjects was used. The number of typed donors differed by locus: about 620-630 for A, B, C, DRB1 and DQB1; 522 for DQA1; approximately 610 for DPA1; and 400 to 480 for DPB1. To predict cytomegalovirus infection status, the study combined high-throughput TCR immunosequencing, statistical association of individual TCRs with disease status, and machine learning. The aim of the study was to test whether cataloging public T cell receptors could identify signatures of past pathogen exposure. Donor age, sex, ethnicity and CMV serostatus were compiled together with the repertoire data. In an earlier analysis of roughly 540 of the donors, high-throughput TCR beta sequencing was used to judge whether each TCR beta V gene segment behaved as functional or pseudogenic. The T cell repertoires of under 700 subjects were profiled by immunosequencing and related to cytomegalovirus serostatus. All discovery cohort repertoires had been generated on a single sequencing platform. Among 398 genotyped donors of the cohort, an average of approximately 240,000 unique TCR beta nucleotide sequences were sequenced per donor, about a sixth of them non-productive. Rather than using new phenotypic data, the later analysis identified candidate immune exposures from TCR beta sequences and from how often those sequences occurred across donors. Five DR-DQ haplotypes were handled as single units for association and clustering, since linkage in the cohort was strong. HLA typing included class I and class II loci at four-digit resolution. Genome-wide SNP genotypes for about 60% of the roughly 700 donors were used in a later genetic analysis, which treated that subset as a discovery cohort. Results and caveats for the whole study, not just this receptor: Because counts were too low, around 17 rarely observed V segments, including chromosome 9 orphons, were left out of the earlier analysis of approximately 580 of the donors. Only TCR beta chains were sequenced in this cohort, and the absence of alpha or paired-chain data limited detectable features. According to a later analysis, parvovirus B19, influenza, CMV and Epstein-Barr virus appeared linked to several top co-occurrence clusters. A cluster of highly shared sequence variants was judged likely to represent a technical artifact of the sequencing pipeline. Linkage disequilibrium might explain the correlated functional status among segregating V segments, but an unknown experimental factor could not be ruled out. Because HLA typing was missing for some donors at each locus, association tests included only the typed subset. In an earlier analysis of 587 of the donors, most TCR beta V segments appeared in productive rearrangements about 90% or about 30% of the time, broadly matching IMGT annotations. A further reported finding was that TCR beta sequences accurately predicted the HLA-A and HLA-B alleles for most subjects in the first cohort. A later analysis found that TCR association rates varied across HLA loci, with DRB1 alleles showing the most associated TCRs and HLA-C alleles the fewest. In a later genetic analysis, fewer N-insertions in productive TCRs were reported among donors in an Asian-associated ancestry cluster than the 666-donor mean. In a later analysis, some 18,000 TCR beta sequences were associated with specific HLA alleles at a false discovery rate of 0.05. The presence/absence analyses assumed that sequencing depth was roughly uniform across donors, and that assumption may not be true. According to the authors, the approach could potentially be generalized to other disease states and immunological phenotypes. In a later analysis, HLA-associated TCR beta chains were found to be more clonally expanded and to have lower generation probabilities than equally common non-associated chains. Cytomegalovirus status was reported to be diagnosed by the classifier with high specificity and sensitivity in both the original and validation cohorts. According to a later analysis, most CMV-associated TCR beta chains appeared to be HLA-restricted, and the HLA associations seemed to be driven largely by CMV exposure. The only immune exposure information available for the cohort was CMV serostatus. In the study, around 150 TCR beta chains were listed as associated with cytomegalovirus. Some IMGT-functional V segments, including TRBV6-2 and TRBV6-3, could not be distinguished by the 87-base-pair reads and were therefore excluded. A later genetic analysis associated a missense DCLRE1C variant with V-gene and J-gene trimming of TCR beta chains, and an independent cohort replicated the association. While some public TCRs were present in many individuals, most TCR sequences turned up only very rarely across donors. When HLA alleles, especially DR and DQ, strongly co-occurred, attributing TCR associations to individual alleles was difficult. A few of the identified cytomegalovirus-associated TCR beta chains were confirmed in vitro to be specific for cytomegalovirus antigens.

The cohort comprised under 700 healthy bone marrow donors. At the time of sampling, every cohort member was nominally healthy, though immune exposures that went unrecorded were likely present. The donor tested CMV seronegative, placing the donor among the approximately 360 seronegative members of the cohort. A peripheral blood sample was provided by each donor, and peripheral blood mononuclear cells were used for TCR beta sequencing. The Qiagen DNeasy Blood Extraction Kit was used to extract genomic DNA from the blood cell samples. Recombination connected TRBV18 to TRBJ2-7, and 10 junction bases match TRBD2. This receptor was identified in a boy younger than 18 in good health and CMV-seronegative. Sequencing used PBMCs. The CDR3 is CASSLNLAGAGEQYF. The DNA sequence is TGTGCCAGCTCTCTTAACCTAGCGGGGGCGGGAGAGCAGTACTTC. Outside the CDR3, residues come from the reference TRBV18 and TRBJ2-7 proteins, so the full variable domain is: NAGVMQNPRHLVRRRGQEARLRCSPMKGHSHVYWYRQLPEEGLKFMVYLQKENIIDESGMPKERFSAEFPKEGPSILRIQQVVRGDSAAYFCASSLNLAGAGEQYFGPGTRLTVT.